This T cell receptor (beta chain) was recovered during a study of blood T cell repertoires in COVID-19. Study-wide context: Sites across the United States, Italy and Spain contributed samples from acute and convalescent COVID-19. The cDNA or gDNA used as material had been derived from T cells, B-cell-depleted T cells, or PBMCs.

V lost 9 bases and J lost 6; bases outside the gene matches: 9. The germline gives CDR1 LNHDA, CDR2 SQIVND (reference sequence). This CDR3 contains 15 residues. How the authors handled the data: Reference gene primer amplification gave nucleated cell count estimates. Clones were sequenced by immunoSEQ multiplex PCR, and TCRdb holds only the in-frame ones, with some missing. The V and J calls and the clone size are those of that table, but D and trimming were determined from the DNA. Among 130,000 to 150,000 clones listed, around 85% were seen once. Sequencing was done on a sample of peripheral blood. This clonotype was obtained from a woman between 40 and 55 years old with active or convalescent COVID-19. This rearrangement joins TRBV19 to TRBJ1-6; 9 nucleotides align to TRBD1. CDR3 amino acids: CASGHRDRVNSPLHF. CDR3 coding DNA: TGTGCCAGCGGGCACCGGGACAGGGTTAATTCACCCCTCCACTTT. The full variable domain, completed using reference TRBV19 and TRBJ1-6, is DGGITQSPKYLFRKEGQNVTLSCEQNLNHDAMYWYRQDPGQGLRLIYYSQIVNDFQKGDIAEGYSVSREKKESFPLTVTSAQKNPTAFYLCASGHRDRVNSPLHFGNGTRLTVT.